This T cell receptor beta chain was obtained from a study of T cell responses to AZD1222 COVID-19 vaccine. Study information: Pooling covered second doses at about 4 or about 12 weeks.

As regards this clone: Its target is unknown.

Findings and limits, study-wide: After the peak T cell response, and only then, were repertoires sampled.

The assay was immunoSEQ multiplex PCR, and TCRdb's table has in-frame clones only and misses some. The sample has roughly 150,000 clones, nearly 95% seen once. Germline V gives CDR1 SQVTM, CDR2 ANQGSEA. Trimming took 7 bases from V and 5 from J; bases not matched to a gene: 8. This CDR3 is 13 amino acids long. The rearrangement joins TRBV29-1 to TRBJ1-1, with TRBD1 matching 9 bases. This sequence originates from an adult in good health. The sample consisted of peripheral blood, taken on day 0 of AZD1222 vaccination. In DNA, the CDR3 is TGCAGCGCTAGGGGACAGGGCGGGACTGAAGCTTTCTTT. Its translation is CSARGQGGTEAFF.